What follows are 27 T cell receptor beta chains derived from one specimen sequenced in a study of blood T cell repertoires in COVID-19 (dated by TCRdb to the early 2020s). The library was built by means of the immunoSEQ multiplex PCR assay. TCRdb carries this immuneACCESS record with in-frame sequences only. Its versions omit some clonotypes, under half of them owing to an unresolved V gene in the studies checked, with the rest unexplained. The sample table records more than 200,000 clones; around 87% of these occur just once. The ten largest clonotypes hold approximately 1.5% of the sample. The material sequenced was PBMCs or T cells enriched from blood (not recorded which). Receptors originate from a woman aged 50 to 60 who had recovered from COVID-19.

The chain links TRBV2 to TRBJ1-6; 8 bases align to TRBD1. CDR1 and CDR2 from the germline V gene are SNHLY and FYNNEI. The junction had 8 bases not matched to a gene; V was cut back by 7 bases and J by 6 bases. The CDR3 sequence is 15 residues long. Here the CDR3 reads CASIETTGVNSPLHF. The CDR3 nucleotides are TGTGCCAGCATAGAAACGACAGGGGTTAATTCACCCCTCCACTTT.

The J gene is TRBJ2-1, the V gene TRBV7-8; D perhaps matches TRBD1 (7 bases). V lost 4 bases to trimming and J lost 8 bases, with 15 bases between them. Germline CDR1 is SGHVS and CDR2 is FQNEAQ. The CDR3 contains 14 residues. The CDR3, as DNA: TGTGCCAGCAGCTCCCGCGGAGGGGGCGATGAGCAGTTCTTC. This gives the protein CASSSRGGGDEQFF. Supplemented by reference TRBV7-8 and TRBJ2-1, the full variable domain reads GAGVSQSPRYKVAKRGQDVALRCDPISGHVSLFWYQQALGQGPEFLTYFQNEAQLDKSGLPSDRFFAERPEGSVSTLKIQRTQQEDSAVYLCASSSRGGGDEQFFGPGTRLTVL.

V gene TRBV28 combines with J gene TRBJ2-6, with a tentative D call TRBD1 (6 bases). The CDR3 totals 16 residues. Germline V gene data show CDR1 as MDHEN and CDR2 as SYDVKM. Trimming removed 3 bases at V and 6 bases at J, with 15 bases between. The CDR3 DNA reads TGTGCCAGCAGTTTGGAGAAACGGACAGCGGCCAACGTCCTGACTTTC. It yields the protein CASSLEKRTAANVLTF.

The V gene is TRBV5-1, the J gene TRBJ1-3; weak D call: TRBD1 (6 bases). The V end lost 6 bases, the J end lost 1 base, and 11 bases lay between the germline ends. Germline V gene lookup returns CDR1 SGHRS and CDR2 YFSETQ. CDR3 size: 14 residues. The CDR3 nucleotides are TGCGCCAGCACATTAGGGGGTTCTGGAAACACCATATATTTT. It translates to CASTLGGSGNTIYF. Complete variable domain (other parts from reference TRBV5-1 and TRBJ1-3): KAGVTQTPRYLIKTRGQQVTLSCSPISGHRSVSWYQQTPGQGLQFLFEYFSETQRNKGNFPGRFSGRQFSNSRSEMNVSTLELGDSALYLCASTLGGSGNTIYFGEGSWLTVV.

This clone was found a few times. The V call is TRBV28, the J call TRBJ1-6; 7 bases match TRBD1. In germline, CDR1 is MDHEN, CDR2 SYDVKM. The CDR3 sequence is 14 residues long. The trim removed 6 bases at V and 8 bases at J, leaving 7 bases unmatched. The chain's CDR3 is CASSRGGGDSPLHF. The CDR3 DNA reads TGTGCCAGCAGCCGAGGGGGCGGGGATTCACCCCTCCACTTT.

This chain uses TRBV28 with TRBJ1-2; D ambiguous. There are 14 residues in the CDR3. V was trimmed by 6 bases and J by 1 base, leaving 12 bases between them. Germline CDR1 reads MDHEN; CDR2 reads SYDVKM. The CDR3 region has the DNA TGTGCCAGCAGACCGCATGAGCTTAACTATGGCTACACCTTC. Translation: CASRPHELNYGYTF.

The V call is TRBV2, the J call TRBJ1-2; perhaps TRBD1 as D (5 bases). The germline CDR1 and CDR2 sequences are SNHLY and FYNNEI. Between the trimmed V and J ends, which lost 1 base and 0 bases, there was a span of 9 bases. This CDR3 has 15 amino acids. CDR3 region: CASSEGQPPNYGYTF. In DNA, the CDR3 is TGTGCCAGCAGTGAAGGACAGCCACCTAACTATGGCTACACCTTC.

This clone has only a few counts. This chain connects TRBV11-1 to TRBJ1-1; D uncertain. This CDR3 is 13 amino acids long. CDR1 and CDR2 from the germline V gene are SGHAT and FQDESV (reference sequence). Deletions cut 5 bases from V and 5 bases from J, with 12 bases between. The CDR3 bases are TGTGCCAGCAGCCCCAAGGGAGGAACTGAAGCTTTCTTT. The encoded protein is CASSPKGGTEAFF. The full variable domain, rest sourced from reference TRBV11-1 and TRBJ1-1, is EAEVAQSPRYKITEKSQAVAFWCDPISGHATLYWYRQILGQGPELLVQFQDESVVDDSQLPKDRFSAERLKGVDSTLKIQPAELGDSAMYLCASSPKGGTEAFFGQGTRLTVV.

The sample holds one count of this clone. V and J are TRBV5-4 and TRBJ2-3; 12 bases fit TRBD2. With V trimmed by 3 bases and J by 4 bases, 6 bases remained unmatched. Germline V CDR1 and CDR2: SGHNT, YYREEE (reference sequence). The CDR3 runs to 16 residues. The CDR3 DNA reads TGTGCCAGCAGCTGGACTAGCGGGACGGGGGCAGATACGCAGTATTTT. Protein product: CASSWTSGTGADTQYF.

The chain recombines TRBV6-6 with TRBJ1-2; D perhaps matches TRBD1 (5 bases). The germline CDR1 and CDR2 sequences are MNHNY and SVGAGI (reference sequence). The germline V and J ends were trimmed by 6 bases and 1 base, with 15 bases remaining between them. This CDR3 is built from 15 residues. In DNA form, the CDR3 reads TGTGCCAGCAGCTCATACGGGGGGTATAACTATGGCTACACCTTC. Residues: CASSSYGGYNYGYTF.

This chain uses TRBV19 with TRBJ1-6; TRBD1 aligns across 12 bases. The CDR3 length is 16 residues. V lost 6 bases, J lost 10 bases, and 10 bases stayed unmatched. Germline lookup yields CDR1 LNHDA and CDR2 SQIVND (reference sequence). CDR3 loop: CASSTGTGGARSPLHF. Here the CDR3 DNA reads TGTGCCAGTAGCACCGGGACAGGGGGCGCGAGATCACCCCTCCACTTT.

This sequence joins TRBV11-2 and TRBJ2-7; tentatively, D is TRBD1 (5 bases). V was pared by 4 bases and J by 2 bases, with 15 bases between. Germline V gene lookup returns CDR1 SGHAT and CDR2 FQNNGV. This CDR3 has 15 residues. The CDR3 sequence is CASSSHRQQAYEQYF. In nucleotides, the CDR3 is TGTGCCAGCAGCTCACACAGACAGCAAGCCTACGAGCAGTACTTC.

V and J are TRBV19 and TRBJ1-2; 7 bases agree with TRBD1. Germline CDR1 is LNHDA and CDR2 is SQIVND (reference sequence). Trimming at V came to 5 bases and at J to 2 bases, leaving 8 bases not matched to a gene. The length of the CDR3 is 15 residues. CDR3 in DNA: TGTGCCAGTAGTCCACCGGGACAGATGAACTATGGCTACACCTTC. Its protein product is CASSPPGQMNYGYTF.

The V and J genes are TRBV4-1 and TRBJ2-7, with TRBD2 identical over 8 bases. The germline CDR1 and CDR2 sequences are MGHRA and YSYEKL. Trimming took 3 bases from V and 3 from J; bases not matched to a gene: 10. The CDR3 spans 16 residues. The CDR3 loop reads CASSQDPGTSGYEQYF. CDR3 in DNA: TGCGCCAGCAGCCAGGACCCCGGGACTAGTGGCTACGAGCAGTACTTC.

For the CDR3, the DNA is TGCGCCAGCAGCTCACGGGACAGGGGGTTGAACACTGAAGCTTTCTTT. Encoded protein: CASSSRDRGLNTEAFF. V gene TRBV5-1 combines with J gene TRBJ1-1; 11 nucleotides line up with TRBD1. CDR3 length equals 16 residues. V was pared by 3 bases and J by 0 bases, with 4 bases of the junction left unmatched. Germline CDR1 SGHRS, CDR2 YFSETQ.

This clone was seen just once. This chain uses TRBV28 with TRBJ1-1; 8 nucleotides agree with TRBD1. The CDR3 sequence is 12 residues long. The junction had 8 bases not matched to a gene; V was cut back by 11 bases and J by 6 bases. The germline V gene encodes CDR1 MDHEN and CDR2 SYDVKM. The CDR3 coding sequence is TGTGCCTCCCGGACAGGGCGGGCTGAAGCTTTCTTT. This sequence encodes CASRTGRAEAFF.

The chain has TRBV7-3 and TRBJ2-3, with 7 nucleotides matching TRBD1. V trimming: 6 bases; J trimming: 1 base; junction bases outside the gene matches: 4. Germline values: CDR1 SGHTA, CDR2 FQGTGA. The CDR3 loop spans 14 amino acids. The CDR3 sequence is CASSRTGGTDTQYF. As DNA, the CDR3 is TGTGCCAGCAGTCGTACAGGGGGCACAGATACGCAGTATTTT.

This clone is a singleton in its sample. The V gene is TRBV18, the J gene TRBJ1-2; tentatively, D is TRBD1 (5 bases). Per germline, CDR1 KGHSH and CDR2 LQKENI. The CDR3 is made up of 13 amino acids. Between the trimmed V and J ends, which lost 4 bases and 1 base, there was a span of 7 bases. CDR3 bases: TGTGCCAGCTCACTCGACAGTAACTATGGCTACACCTTC. Translation gives CASSLDSNYGYTF. Complete variable domain (other parts from reference TRBV18 and TRBJ1-2): NAGVMQNPRHLVRRRGQEARLRCSPMKGHSHVYWYRQLPEEGLKFMVYLQKENIIDESGMPKERFSAEFPKEGPSILRIQQVVRGDSAAYFCASSLDSNYGYTFGSGTRLTVV.

The rearrangement links TRBV5-1 to TRBJ1-1; 10 bases are a match to TRBD1. Unmatched junction bases numbered 7, after V lost 5 bases and J lost 0 bases. Germline V gene data show CDR1 as SGHRS and CDR2 as YFSETQ. The CDR3 totals 16 residues. The chain's CDR3 is CASRHGQGVMNTEAFF. CDR3 DNA sequence: TGCGCCAGCAGACATGGACAGGGGGTCATGAACACTGAAGCTTTCTTT.

The chain employs TRBV6-5 and TRBJ2-1; D might be TRBD2 (6 bases). The CDR3 covers 11 residues. From germline, CDR1 is MNHEY and CDR2 SVGAGI. V lost 2 bases to trimming and J lost 14 bases, with 10 bases between them. For the CDR3, the DNA is TGTGCCAGCAGTTACGTCCAGCGGGAGTTCTTC. Protein sequence: CASSYVQREFF.

V usage is TRBV7-9 and J usage is TRBJ2-1, with a tentative D call TRBD2 (6 bases). Trimming left V 4 bases short and J 8 bases short, with 18 bases between. Looked up from germline, CDR1 is SEHNR and CDR2 is FQNEAQ (reference sequence). The CDR3 spans 15 residues. CDR3 in amino acids: CASSSGLPNGDEQFF. CDR3 in DNA: TGTGCCAGCAGCTCCGGACTACCAAATGGAGATGAGCAGTTCTTC. Full variable domain (remainder filled in from reference TRBV7-9 and TRBJ2-1): DTGVSQNPRHKITKRGQNVTFRCDPISEHNRLYWYRQTLGQGPEFLTYFQNEAQLEKSRLLSDRFSAERPKGSFSTLEIQRTEQGDSAMYLCASSSGLPNGDEQFFGPGTRLTVL.

This clone has a handful of counts. CDR3 sequence (DNA): TGTGCCAGCAGTGCCTACGGTGAAGCTTTCTTT. Translated: CASSAYGEAFF. The chain is built from TRBV27 and TRBJ1-1; D ambiguous. The CDR3 runs to 11 residues. Germline V gene lookup returns CDR1 MNHEY and CDR2 SMNVEV (reference sequence). Trimming removed 5 bases from V and 7 bases from J, with 8 bases in between.

This rearrangement joins TRBV24-1 to TRBJ2-2; 12 bases map to TRBD1. The CDR3 covers 15 residues. Germline V gives CDR1 KGHDR, CDR2 SFDVKD. J gave up 7 bases and V 6 bases, and 5 bases lay outside the gene matches. The chain's CDR3 is CATSSGQGAFGELFF. In DNA, the CDR3 is TGTGCCACCAGTTCGGGACAGGGGGCGTTCGGGGAGCTGTTTTTT.

The rearrangement links TRBV5-4 to TRBJ1-1; weak D call: TRBD1 (5 bases). The CDR3 is 14 amino acids. The germline CDR1 and CDR2 sequences are SGHNT and YYREEE (reference sequence). V gave up 4 bases and J gave up 4 bases, with 14 bases separating them. As DNA, the CDR3 is TGTGCCAGCAGCCTATCCGGGGGTGGCACTGAAGCTTTCTTT. It is translated as CASSLSGGGTEAFF.

The chain couples TRBV4-2 to TRBJ2-1, with D perhaps TRBD2 (6 bases). This CDR3 is built from 16 residues. The V end lost 4 bases, the J end lost 7 bases, and 20 bases lay between the germline ends. Germline V gene lookup returns CDR1 LGHNA and CDR2 YNFKEQ. This chain's CDR3 is CASSRATSPSWNEQFF. For the CDR3, the DNA is TGTGCCAGCAGCCGGGCGACTAGTCCCTCGTGGAATGAGCAGTTCTTC.

J is TRBJ2-3 and V is TRBV28; 8 bases fit TRBD2. Germline values: CDR1 MDHEN, CDR2 SYDVKM. V lost 8 bases and J lost 4; bases outside the gene matches: 11. CDR3 size: 15 residues. CDR3 in DNA: TGTGCCAGCCTCCGGGCTAGCGGGTTCGCAGATACGCAGTATTTT. Amino acid sequence: CASLRASGFADTQYF. The full variable domain, in which reference TRBV28 and TRBJ2-3 provide the parts outside the CDR3, is DVKVTQSSRYLVKRTGEKVFLECVQDMDHENMFWYRQDPGLGLRLIYFSYDVKMKEKGDIPEGYSVSREKKERFSLILESASTNQTSMYLCASLRASGFADTQYFGPGTRLTVL.

V and J are TRBV6-5 and TRBJ1-5; D is unresolved. The CDR3 is 13 residues long. V lost 6 bases and J lost 5, with 11 bases in between. Per germline, CDR1 MNHEY and CDR2 SVGAGI. The CDR3 sequence is CASRLHTDQPQHF. The CDR3 coding sequence is TGTGCCAGCAGACTGCACACAGATCAGCCCCAGCATTTT.